This passage covers 15 T cell receptor beta chains from one sample sequenced in a study of T cell repertoires in cytomegalovirus infection. These receptors have no identified antigens. MiXCR was run by TCRdb on the reads, yielding one entry per CDR3 protein. The table includes roughly 920,000 distinct CDR3 sequences, less than 35% detected once. The sequenced sample was cultured CD8+ T cells from PBMCs, obtained from culture after CMV antigen stimulation. The receptors come from a human donor in good health (CMV status not recorded). Some clones in this sample may be carry-over from other donors' samples.

The rearrangement links TRBV11-2 to TRBJ2-5, with TRBD2 matching over 9 bases. J was trimmed by 1 base and V by 1 base; bases with no gene match: 7. The germline CDR1 and CDR2 sequences are SGHAT and FQNNGV. The CDR3 has 17 amino acids. The CDR3 bases are TGTGCCAGCAGCTTAGGGCTAGCGGGGATGGTCCAAGAGACCCAGTACTTC. This encodes CASSLGLAGMVQETQYF.

This chain connects TRBV7-9 to TRBJ2-3, with 8 bases identical to TRBD2. Germline V gene lookup returns CDR1 SEHNR and CDR2 FQNEAQ (reference sequence). V was pared by 0 bases and J by 2 bases, with 10 bases of the junction left unmatched. The CDR3 extends over 18 amino acids. CDR3 protein: CASSLAPGGDLFTDTQYF. CDR3 bases: TGTGCCAGCAGCTTAGCGCCCGGGGGGGATCTCTTCACAGATACGCAGTATTTT.

CDR3 region: CASSSTSGGALHEQFF. CDR3 nucleotide sequence: TGCGCCAGCAGCTCGACTAGCGGGGGGGCCTTGCATGAGCAGTTCTTC. V is TRBV5-1 and J is TRBJ2-1, with 14 nucleotides matching TRBD2. Per the germline V gene, CDR1 is SGHRS and CDR2 is YFSETQ. The CDR3 consists of 16 residues. Trimming at V came to 3 bases and at J to 8 bases, leaving 7 bases not matched to a gene.

This clonotype was seen a handful of times. The chain employs TRBV6-2 or TRBV6-3 and TRBJ2-1; 8 bases are shared with TRBD2. This CDR3 contains 15 residues. V was clipped by 2 bases and J by 4 bases; unmatched bases: 4. The germline V gene encodes CDR1 MNHEY and CDR2 SVGEGT. The CDR3 sequence is CASSYKRGPYNEQFF. The CDR3 bases are TGTGCCAGCAGTTACAAGCGGGGGCCATACAATGAGCAGTTCTTC.

V usage is TRBV6-6 and J usage is TRBJ2-7, with 7 nucleotides matching TRBD1. J gave up 5 bases and V 6 bases, and 7 bases lay outside the gene matches. This CDR3 is 13 amino acids long. Germline V lookup: CDR1 MNHNY, CDR2 SVGAGI (reference sequence). The CDR3 reads CASRWQGDDEQYV. CDR3 in DNA: TGTGCCAGCAGGTGGCAGGGGGACGACGAGCAGTACGTC.

This clonotype appeared a few times. V is TRBV10-3 and J is TRBJ2-1; either TRBD1 or TRBD2 may supply D (5 bases each). Germline CDR1 ENHRY, CDR2 SYGVKD. CDR3 size: 16 residues. V lost 0 bases to trimming and J lost 5 bases, with 14 bases between them. The CDR3 coding sequence is TGTGCCATCAGTGAGTCGATTGGGGGATCCCACAATGAGCAGTTCTTC. As protein: CAISESIGGSHNEQFF.

This clonotype was observed many times. In nucleotides, the CDR3 is TGTGCCAGCACCCCTAGCGGGGGGATCCAAGAGACCCAGTACTTC. Translated, it gives CASTPSGGIQETQYF. The chain couples TRBV7-2 to TRBJ2-5, with 11 bases lining up with TRBD2. CDR3 length: 15 residues. CDR1 and CDR2 (germline): SGHTA, FQGNSA. The J segment lost 1 base and the V segment lost 7 bases, leaving 5 bases of the junction unmatched.

This clonotype has a handful of counts. The chain combines TRBV7-9 with TRBJ1-1; D might be TRBD1 (5 bases). The V end lost 6 bases, the J end lost 5 bases, and 10 bases lay between the germline ends. The CDR3 contains 12 residues. In germline, CDR1 is SEHNR, CDR2 FQNEAQ (reference sequence). Here the CDR3 reads CASRSGRTEAFF. The CDR3 DNA is TGTGCCAGCAGATCAGGGCGGACTGAAGCTTTCTTT.

This clonotype showed up many times. The rearrangement links TRBV7-8 to TRBJ2-3; 7 positions agree with TRBD1. Germline V gene sequence: CDR1 SGHVS, CDR2 FQNEAQ. The junction had 3 bases not matched to a gene; V was cut back by 1 base and J by 2 bases. The length of the CDR3 is 15 residues. The CDR3 DNA reads as TGTGCCAGCAGCTTAGAACAGGGGATCACAGATACGCAGTATTTT. Its protein is CASSLEQGITDTQYF.

The J gene is TRBJ2-7, the V gene TRBV7-2; no clear D. The ends were cut back, 5 bases at V and 5 bases at J, with 13 bases in the middle. The V gene's germline CDR1 is SGHTA and CDR2 FQGNSA. The CDR3 is 13 residues long. CDR3 region: CASSLTWPHEQYF. CDR3 coding DNA: TGTGCCAGCAGCCTTACATGGCCTCACGAGCAGTACTTC.

The chain joins TRBV27 to TRBJ1-6; D is undetermined. CDR1 MNHEY and CDR2 SMNVEV come from the germline V gene (reference sequence). The ends were cut back, 7 bases at V and 6 bases at J, with 7 bases in the middle. This CDR3 is 12 amino acids long. This chain's CDR3 is CASTDGNSPLHF. CDR3 sequence (DNA): TGTGCCAGCACCGACGGTAATTCACCCCTCCACTTT.

The chain carries TRBV4-1 and TRBJ2-7; D remains unclear. The CDR3 runs to 13 residues. CDR1 MGHRA and CDR2 YSYEKL come from the germline V gene. The V and J ends lost 1 base and 5 bases respectively, with 9 bases between them. Here the CDR3 DNA reads TGCGCCAGCAGCCAAGGGCTTATCCACGAGCAGTACTTC. Translation gives CASSQGLIHEQYF.

The rearrangement uses TRBV12-5 and TRBJ2-7; TRBD1 aligns across 7 bases. V was pared by 1 base and J by 5 bases, with 2 bases of the junction left unmatched. Germline assignment: CDR1 LGHNT and CDR2 FRNRAP. The CDR3 covers 13 residues. The CDR3 bases are TGTGCTAGTGGTTTGGATACAGGGGACGAGCAGTACTTC. Amino acid sequence: CASGLDTGDEQYF.

The J gene is TRBJ2-2, the V gene TRBV6-2 or TRBV6-3; TRBD1 aligns across 7 bases. Unmatched junction bases numbered 4, after V lost 2 bases and J lost 4 bases. Looked up from germline, CDR1 is MNHEY and CDR2 is SVGEGT. The CDR3 runs to 15 residues. CDR3 in DNA: TGTGCCAGCAGTTACAGGGGGCCGGTCACCGGGGAGCTGTTTTTT. Protein sequence: CASSYRGPVTGELFF.

This chain uses TRBV14 with TRBJ1-1, with D possibly TRBD1 on 6 matching bases. The V gene's germline CDR1 is SGHDN and CDR2 FVKESK. CDR3 size: 12 residues. The V end was cut by 1 base, the J end by 8 bases, with 8 bases between. For the CDR3, the DNA is TGTGCCAGCAGCCAAGCAGGGGCCGAAGCTTTCTTT. As protein: CASSQAGAEAFF.